The 32 T cell receptor beta chains given below trace back to one sample, sequenced in a study of PD-1 blockade in mismatch repair-deficient tumors. Sequenced by immunoSEQ multiplex PCR; TCRdb stores in-frame clones only, minus some. The data show 56,000 or so clones, 81% seen once. The sample consisted of peripheral blood, taken roughly 21 weeks after starting pembrolizumab. The receptor source for this set is an adult with mismatch repair-deficient cancer.

The CDR3 loop reads CASSAQGTGLYQPQHF. The CDR3 DNA sequence: TGTGCCAGCAGCGCCCAAGGGACAGGTCTTTATCAGCCCCAGCATTTT. This chain joins TRBV5-6 and TRBJ1-5, with 8 bases fitting TRBD1. J was trimmed by 5 bases and V by 4 bases; bases with no gene match: 11. Germline V gene data show CDR1 as SGHDT and CDR2 as YYEEEE. This CDR3 has 16 residues. Full variable domain (rest looked up from reference TRBV5-6 and TRBJ1-5): DAGVTQSPTHLIKTRGQQVTLRCSPKSGHDTVSWYQQALGQGPQFIFQYYEEEERQRGNFPDRFSGHQFPNYSSELNVNALLLGDSALYLCASSAQGTGLYQPQHFGDGTRLSIL.

The CDR3 region has the DNA TGTGCCAGCAGCTTGGGCCTAGCGGTCCAAGAGACCCAGTACTTC. Translated: CASSLGLAVQETQYF. The rearrangement links TRBV5-4 to TRBJ2-5; 7 bases agree with TRBD2. Germline CDR1 SGHNT, CDR2 YYREEE (reference sequence). V was clipped by 0 bases and J by 1 base; unmatched bases: 3. The CDR3 totals 15 residues.

The rearrangement links TRBV30 to TRBJ2-3; D is unresolved. Germline V gene sequence: CDR1 GTSNPN, CDR2 SVGIG (reference sequence). Trimming pared 3 bases from V and 2 bases from J, leaving 9 bases between. The CDR3 is made up of 13 amino acids. The CDR3 nucleotides are TGTGCCTGGAGCAATCAATTCACAGATACGCAGTATTTT. As protein: CAWSNQFTDTQYF.

This clone was observed a few times. V gene TRBV2 combines with J gene TRBJ1-2; weak D call: TRBD1 (5 bases). Trimming left V 7 bases short and J 7 bases short, with 16 bases between. CDR1 SNHLY and CDR2 FYNNEI come from the germline V gene. The CDR3 totals 13 residues. The CDR3 nucleotides read TGTGCCAGCAAGTCGGCAGGGCGGGGTGGCTACACCTTC. Protein sequence: CASKSAGRGGYTF.

The gene calls are TRBV5-5 and TRBJ2-3; no clear D gene. V was cut by 0 bases and J by 11 bases, with 10 bases left in between. This CDR3 spans 12 amino acids. Germline-derived CDR1 and CDR2 are SGHKS and YYEKEE (reference sequence). CDR3 sequence (DNA): TGTGCCAGCAGCTTGGAGGGTTGGGGGCAGTATTTT. Translating gives CASSLEGWGQYF.

The DNA for the CDR3 is TGTGCCAGCAGCCCCAGACAGGGGCGAATTTTATATGGCTACACCTTC. Protein product: CASSPRQGRILYGYTF. The V gene is TRBV7-2, the J gene TRBJ1-2, with 8 bases fitting TRBD1. The trim removed 5 bases at V and 5 bases at J, leaving 13 bases unmatched. Germline CDR1 reads SGHTA; CDR2 reads FQGNSA. This CDR3 is built from 16 residues.

This sequence joins TRBV11-2 and TRBJ2-7; 7 bases match TRBD1. The CDR3 contains 13 residues. V shed 5 bases and J 5 bases; nucleotides not matched to a gene: 6. Germline-derived CDR1 and CDR2 are SGHAT and FQNNGV. CDR3 nucleotide sequence: TGTGCCAGCAGCCGCGACAGGGCAAACGAGCAGTACTTC. Translation: CASSRDRANEQYF. Based on the CDR3 plus reference TRBV11-2 and TRBJ2-7, the full variable domain is EAGVAQSPRYKIIEKRQSVAFWCNPISGHATLYWYQQILGQGPKLLIQFQNNGVVDDSQLPKDRFSAERLKGVDSTLKIQPAKLEDSAVYLCASSRDRANEQYFGPGTRLTVT.

The chain recombines TRBV9 with TRBJ2-1, with 8 bases fitting TRBD2. Germline lookup yields CDR1 SGDLS and CDR2 YYNGEE. This CDR3 has 20 amino acids. V shed 4 bases and J 0 bases; nucleotides not matched to a gene: 18. The CDR3 loop is CASSPLSLAGTSSSYNEQFF. The CDR3 DNA is TGTGCCAGCAGCCCCCTCTCCCTAGCGGGTACCTCGAGCTCCTACAATGAGCAGTTCTTC.

This chain uses TRBV5-1 with TRBJ2-1; D not resolved. Germline V gene sequence: CDR1 SGHRS, CDR2 YFSETQ. V lost 0 bases and J lost 6, with 16 bases in between. This CDR3 comprises 16 residues. The CDR3 DNA reads as TGCGCCAGCAGCTTGGAGGTAGCCTCCCCCCCCAATGAGCAGTTCTTC. This sequence encodes CASSLEVASPPNEQFF.

This clone came up a few times. V and J are TRBV28 and TRBJ2-1; possibly TRBD2 for D (6 bases). V was pared by 8 bases and J by 12 bases, with 20 bases between. Germline V lookup: CDR1 MDHEN, CDR2 SYDVKM. The CDR3 is made up of 13 amino acids. Here the CDR3 reads CASGSPSRGVQFF. The DNA for the CDR3 is TGTGCCAGCGGGTCTCCTTCGCGCGGGGTGCAGTTCTTC. The full variable domain, with the rest looked up from reference TRBV28 and TRBJ2-1, is DVKVTQSSRYLVKRTGEKVFLECVQDMDHENMFWYRQDPGLGLRLIYFSYDVKMKEKGDIPEGYSVSREKKERFSLILESASTNQTSMYLCASGSPSRGVQFFGPGTRLTVL.

V gene TRBV6-1 combines with J gene TRBJ2-7; maybe TRBD1 (5 bases). V lost 4 bases and J lost 4, with 17 bases in between. In germline, CDR1 is MNHNS, CDR2 SASEGT. This CDR3 spans 15 amino acids. The CDR3 here is CASSAGHIRVYEQYF. The CDR3 DNA sequence: TGTGCCAGCAGTGCTGGACACATTCGGGTTTACGAGCAGTACTTC.

The gene calls are TRBV6-1 and TRBJ2-7, with 12 bases identical to TRBD1. Germline V gene lookup returns CDR1 MNHNS and CDR2 SASEGT. This CDR3 has 19 amino acids. The V and J ends lost 6 bases and 0 bases, in that order; junction bases with no gene match: 15. CDR3 bases: TGTGCCAGCAGAGAACACCCGGGACAGGGGGCAAAGACCTCCTACGAGCAGTACTTC. Protein product: CASREHPGQGAKTSYEQYF.

This clone was counted a single time. The rearrangement uses TRBV2 and TRBJ1-2, with D possibly TRBD1 on 6 matching bases. The CDR3 contains 18 residues. The V end was cut by 5 bases, the J end by 8 bases, with 30 bases between. In germline, CDR1 is SNHLY, CDR2 FYNNEI. CDR3 amino acids: CASSPQGSDLLSTGGYTF. The CDR3, as DNA: TGTGCCAGCAGTCCCCAGGGGAGCGACCTGCTATCTACGGGCGGCTACACCTTC.

The rearrangement links TRBV5-4 to TRBJ2-5, with D perhaps matching TRBD1 (5 bases). The better agreement between TRBJ2-7 and the DNA end casts doubt on the J call. This CDR3 is built from 13 residues. Germline CDR1 and CDR2: SGHNT and YYREEE (reference sequence). In DNA, the CDR3 is TGTGCCAGCAGCTTCATAGGGGTGGACGAGCAGTACTTC. Protein product: CASSFIGVDEQYF.

The chain is built from TRBV4-3 and TRBJ2-3; 7 bases match TRBD2. V was pared by 3 bases and J by 4 bases, with 13 bases of the junction left unmatched. Germline-derived CDR1 and CDR2 are LGHNA and YSLEER. This CDR3 has 17 residues. For the CDR3, the DNA is TGCGCCAGCAGCCAGGGGGGGTTGGGTCGATGGGCAGATACGCAGTATTTT. It codes for CASSQGGLGRWADTQYF.

This chain connects TRBV27 to TRBJ1-4; D call uncertain. V lost 8 bases to trimming and J lost 5 bases, with 6 bases between them. This CDR3 contains 11 residues. Germline V gene sequence: CDR1 MNHEY, CDR2 SMNVEV (reference sequence). CDR3 residues: CASGRNEKLFF. The CDR3 bases are TGTGCCAGCGGACGGAATGAAAAACTGTTTTTT.

The V and J genes are TRBV2 and TRBJ2-7; 7 positions agree with TRBD2. The germline CDR1 and CDR2 sequences are SNHLY and FYNNEI. Trimming cost V 4 bases and J 5 bases; bases outside gene matches: 8. CDR3 length equals 14 residues. CDR3 protein: CASSGFPLANEQYF. For the CDR3, the DNA is TGTGCCAGCAGTGGTTTTCCACTAGCGAACGAGCAGTACTTC. The full variable domain, in which reference TRBV2 and TRBJ2-7 provide the parts outside the CDR3, is EPEVTQTPSHQVTQMGQEVILRCVPISNHLYFYWYRQILGQKVEFLVSFYNNEISEKSEIFDDQFSVERPDGSNFTLKIRSTKLEDSAMYFCASSGFPLANEQYFGPGTRLTVT.

This clone was seen just once. The chain links TRBV7-6 to TRBJ2-7; 11 bases line up with TRBD2. J was trimmed by 1 base and V by 2 bases; bases with no gene match: 13. Germline V gene sequence: CDR1 SGHVS, CDR2 FNYEAQ. CDR3 size: 19 residues. This chain's CDR3 is CASSLTTDPTSGASYEQYF. The CDR3 coding sequence is TGTGCCAGCAGCTTAACCACAGACCCGACTAGCGGGGCTTCCTACGAGCAGTACTTC.

This chain links TRBV6-1 with TRBJ1-3; D remains ambiguous. This CDR3 region has 12 residues. V was trimmed by 8 bases and J by 2 bases, leaving 7 bases between them. CDR1 and CDR2 (germline): MNHNS, SASEGT. The CDR3 DNA is TGTGCCAGCGCCGGAACTGGAAACACCATATATTTT. This sequence encodes CASAGTGNTIYF.

The rearrangement joins TRBV14 to TRBJ2-3; maybe TRBD2 (5 bases). The CDR3 runs 11 residues. Germline V CDR1 and CDR2: SGHDN, FVKESK. The V gene lost 3 bases and the J gene lost 9 bases, with 7 bases spanning the gap. CDR3: CASSQGRTQYF. As DNA, the CDR3 is TGTGCCAGCAGCCAGGGGAGAACGCAGTATTTT.

The rearrangement links TRBV5-6 to TRBJ2-6; D gene uncertain. Trimming removed 1 base at V and 0 bases at J, with 8 bases between. This CDR3 region has 16 residues. Per germline, CDR1 SGHDT and CDR2 YYEEEE. The CDR3 sequence: CASSLRLDSGANVLTF. The DNA of the CDR3 is TGTGCCAGCAGCTTGCGTCTGGACTCTGGGGCCAACGTCCTGACTTTC. Combining the CDR3 with reference TRBV5-6 and TRBJ2-6 gives the whole variable domain DAGVTQSPTHLIKTRGQQVTLRCSPKSGHDTVSWYQQALGQGPQFIFQYYEEEERQRGNFPDRFSGHQFPNYSSELNVNALLLGDSALYLCASSLRLDSGANVLTFGAGSRLTVL.

This clone was detected once. V and J are TRBV4-3 and TRBJ2-7, with 7 bases fitting TRBD1. The CDR3 spans 16 residues. Germline assignment: CDR1 LGHNA and CDR2 YSLEER. J gave up 6 bases and V 0 bases, and 11 bases lay outside the gene matches. The CDR3 bases are TGCGCCAGCAGCCAAGATCTCACAGGGGAAAGGTGCGAGCAGTACTTC. Translation gives CASSQDLTGERCEQYF.

This clone was observed a single time. The chain employs TRBV4-1 and TRBJ2-7; TRBD2 might be the D (6 bases). The germline V gene has CDR1 MGHRA and CDR2 YSYEKL. V lost 1 base to trimming and J lost 2 bases, with 12 bases between them. The CDR3 extends over 15 amino acids. CDR3 sequence (DNA): TGCGCCAGCAGCCAAGGTCCCGGGAGCACCTACGAGCAGTACTTC. This codes for CASSQGPGSTYEQYF.

The V call is TRBV15, the J call TRBJ2-3; TRBD2 matches 7 bases. Losses at the gene ends were 3 bases for V and 2 bases for J; bases not matched to a gene: 5. This CDR3 is 15 amino acids long. CDR1 and CDR2 from the germline V gene are LNHNV and YYDKDF (reference sequence). The CDR3 DNA follows: TGTGCCACCAGCAGCCGGGACTATGACACAGATACGCAGTATTTT. Protein product: CATSSRDYDTDTQYF. Based on the CDR3 plus reference TRBV15 and TRBJ2-3, the full variable domain is DAMVIQNPRYQVTQFGKPVTLSCSQTLNHNVMYWYQQKSSQAPKLLFHYYDKDFNNEADTPDNFQSRRPNTSFCFLDIRSPGLGDTAMYLCATSSRDYDTDTQYFGPGTRLTVL.

The chain is built from TRBV11-3 and TRBJ1-1, with D hard to call. CDR3 length: 12 amino acids. Trimming removed 4 bases at V and 4 bases at J, with 7 bases between. Per germline, CDR1 SGHNT and CDR2 YENEEA. As DNA, the CDR3 is TGTGCCAGCAGCTCCAGCGGCACTGAAGCTTTCTTT. Protein sequence: CASSSSGTEAFF. The full variable domain, completed using reference TRBV11-3 and TRBJ1-1, is EAGVVQSPRYKIIEKKQPVAFWCNPISGHNTLYWYLQNLGQGPELLIRYENEEAVDDSQLPKDRFSAERLKGVDSTLKIQPAELGDSAVYLCASSSSGTEAFFGQGTRLTVV.

This chain joins TRBV4-1 and TRBJ2-7; TRBD1 aligns across 7 bases. This CDR3 is 14 amino acids long. Trimming cost V 4 bases and J 4 bases; bases outside gene matches: 7. Per the germline V gene, CDR1 is MGHRA and CDR2 is YSYEKL. CDR3 sequence: CASSPDREPYEQYF. The CDR3 region has the DNA TGCGCCAGCAGCCCCGACAGGGAACCGTACGAGCAGTACTTC.

This clone occurred once. The V gene is TRBV5-4, the J gene TRBJ2-2; 10 bases align to TRBD2. The CDR3 loop spans 15 amino acids. Germline CDR1 SGHNT, CDR2 YYREEE (reference sequence). J was trimmed by 4 bases and V by 3 bases; bases with no gene match: 3. The CDR3 loop is CASSSGLASTGELFF. CDR3 nucleotides: TGTGCCAGCAGCTCGGGACTAGCGAGCACCGGGGAGCTGTTTTTT.

The chain couples TRBV2 to TRBJ1-1; D is unclear. Per germline, CDR1 SNHLY and CDR2 FYNNEI. CDR3 length equals 14 residues. V was pared by 2 bases and J by 6 bases, with 13 bases between. The CDR3 DNA sequence: TGTGCCAGCAGTGAACCGCGGGTCCAGTCTGAAGCTTTCTTT. Protein product: CASSEPRVQSEAFF.

The rearrangement links TRBV5-1 to TRBJ2-3; 9 bases line up with TRBD2. J gave up 2 bases and V 7 bases, and 5 bases lay outside the gene matches. In germline, CDR1 is SGHRS, CDR2 YFSETQ. CDR3 size: 14 residues. In nucleotides, the CDR3 is TGCGCCAGCTCTAGCGGGATGGCCACAGATACGCAGTATTTT. Protein product: CASSSGMATDTQYF.

This clone has just one count. This chain links TRBV11-2 with TRBJ1-1; no firm D call. Germline V gives CDR1 SGHAT, CDR2 FQNNGV. The CDR3 has 12 residues. The ends were cut back, 6 bases at V and 1 base at J, with 6 bases in the middle. CDR3 sequence: CASRRGNTEAFF. Written as DNA, the CDR3 is TGTGCCAGCAGGAGAGGGAACACTGAAGCTTTCTTT.

This chain links TRBV29-1 with TRBJ2-7; D possibly corresponds to TRBD1 (6 bases). Trimming stripped 0 bases from V and 1 base from J, with 10 bases between. This CDR3 is built from 14 residues. The germline gives CDR1 SQVTM, CDR2 ANQGSEA. Here the CDR3 reads CSVEEKDRSYEQYF. CDR3 sequence (DNA): TGCAGCGTTGAAGAGAAGGACAGATCCTACGAGCAGTACTTC.

A few counts support this clone. V gene TRBV4-1 combines with J gene TRBJ2-6; 8 bases fit TRBD1. Unmatched junction bases numbered 9, after V lost 4 bases and J lost 1 base. This CDR3 is 18 amino acids long. The V gene's germline CDR1 is MGHRA and CDR2 YSYEKL. CDR3: CASSPGQGSTSGANVLTF. CDR3 nucleotides: TGCGCCAGCAGCCCCGGACAGGGCTCCACATCTGGGGCCAACGTCCTGACTTTC.